This T cell receptor (beta chain) came from a study of Tregs in tolerant kidney transplant recipients. Produced via immunoSEQ multiplex PCR; TCRdb's table is partial and in-frame only. The sample lists 200,000 to 300,000 clones, roughly 84% occurring once. The germline V gene has CDR1 SNHLY and CDR2 FYNNEI. The CDR3 contains 18 residues. The V end lost 7 bases, the J end lost 0 bases, and 19 bases lay between the germline ends. The sample comprised CD4+ T cells from blood. The source of this sequence is a human donor in good health. The chain joins TRBV2 to TRBJ2-6, with D perhaps being TRBD1 or TRBD2 (5 bases each). The CDR3 DNA reads TGTGCCAGCACGCCCGGGGCAGGGATACCCTCTGGGGCCAACGTCCTGACTTTC. Amino acids: CASTPGAGIPSGANVLTF.